This paragraph covers one TCR beta chain sequence. Its antigen is undetermined. Germline CDR1 and CDR2: SQVTM and ANQGSEA. V shed 6 bases and J 4 bases; nucleotides not matched to a gene: 6. The CDR3 contains 13 residues. The data derive from a study of CD8+ T cells in alopecia areata. Overall study findings and caveats: Clonality in lesional scalp, especially alopecia totalis/universalis, exceeded that of normal scalp.

Extraction of RNA preceded its reverse transcription into cDNA, which served as the sequencing template. The data were produced by immunoSEQ multiplex PCR, yet TCRdb's version contains in-frame clones alone and is incomplete. The sample carries about 140,000 clones, approximately 85% recorded once. The sample's treatment: oral pan-JAK inhibitor, 5-10 mg twice daily. The TCR was taken from a human donor with alopecia areata. Sequenced here: CD8+ T cells sorted from blood, sampled at week 4, from a patient treated with tofacitinib. The chain employs TRBV29-1 and TRBJ1-2, with 9 bases fitting TRBD1. The CDR3, as DNA: TGCAGCGTCGTTGTGACAGGGGGCTATGGCTACACCTTC. Amino acid sequence: CSVVVTGGYGYTF.